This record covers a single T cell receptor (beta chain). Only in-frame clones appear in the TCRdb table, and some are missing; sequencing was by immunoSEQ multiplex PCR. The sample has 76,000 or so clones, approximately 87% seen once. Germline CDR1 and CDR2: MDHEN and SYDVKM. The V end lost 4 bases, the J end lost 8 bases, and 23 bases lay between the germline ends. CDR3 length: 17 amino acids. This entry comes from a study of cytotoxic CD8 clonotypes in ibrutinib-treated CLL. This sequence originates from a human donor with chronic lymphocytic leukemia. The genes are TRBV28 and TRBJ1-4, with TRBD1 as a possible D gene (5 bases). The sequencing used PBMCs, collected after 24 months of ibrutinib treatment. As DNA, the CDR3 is TGTGCCAGCAGTTCCCCCGGTGAGGGTGGGGCGGGCGAAAAACTGTTTTTT. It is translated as CASSSPGEGGAGEKLFF.